A single sample gave rise to the 9 T cell receptor beta chains below, sequenced in a study of technical replicates of blood from a handful of donors. Assay: immunoSEQ multiplex PCR; the TCRdb copy retains only in-frame clones and omits some. This table has approximately 49,000 clones, roughly 92% appearing once. The source material was PBMCs. Receptors were obtained from a human donor in good health. Some clones in this sample may be carry-over from other donors' samples.

The V call is TRBV2, the J call TRBJ2-7, with 9 bases identical to TRBD2. The germline V gene has CDR1 SNHLY and CDR2 FYNNEI. The CDR3 has 15 amino acids. With V trimmed by 2 bases and J by 5 bases, 7 bases remained unmatched. CDR3 bases: TGTGCCAGCAGTGAATTGGGACTAGCCCCCGACGAGCAGTACTTC. Translated: CASSELGLAPDEQYF.

The gene calls are TRBV18 and TRBJ1-4, with a possible D match to TRBD1 (6 bases). Germline lookup yields CDR1 KGHSH and CDR2 LQKENI. This CDR3 contains 13 residues. V was trimmed by 2 bases and J by 12 bases, leaving 13 bases between them. The CDR3 spells CASSPSLAGELFF. The CDR3 DNA reads TGTGCCAGCTCACCAAGCCTGGCAGGGGAACTGTTTTTT.

This chain links TRBV12-1 with TRBJ2-1; the table's D call TRBD2 went unverified against the DNA. TRBV12-1 is a pseudogene. CDR3 length equals 15 residues. The CDR3 spells CATPNSGTSRGEQFF. As DNA, the CDR3 is TGTGCCACCCCAAATTCCGGGACTAGTCGAGGTGAGCAGTTCTTC.

The CDR3 DNA reads as TGTGCCAGCAGCCTCGGCGGAGGAGGGATAGAGCAGTACTTC. Translating it yields CASSLGGGGIEQYF. The chain carries TRBV7-9 and TRBJ2-7; tentative D call: TRBD2 (6 bases). Deletions cut 5 bases from V and 7 bases from J, with 18 bases between. The CDR3 has 14 amino acids. CDR1 and CDR2 (germline): SEHNR, FQNEAQ (reference sequence).

This clone appeared once. The chain joins TRBV5-1 to TRBJ2-7, with D perhaps matching TRBD2 (6 bases). CDR1 and CDR2 from the germline V gene are SGHRS and YFSETQ. The CDR3 contains 14 residues. V lost 3 bases and J 2 bases, leaving 12 bases between the germline ends. In nucleotides, the CDR3 is TGCGCCAGCAGCTCGGGACTCTATACCTACGAGCAGTACTTC. It specifies CASSSGLYTYEQYF. Full variable domain (outside the CDR3, taken from reference TRBV5-1 and TRBJ2-7): KAGVTQTPRYLIKTRGQQVTLSCSPISGHRSVSWYQQTPGQGLQFLFEYFSETQRNKGNFPGRFSGRQFSNSRSEMNVSTLELGDSALYLCASSSGLYTYEQYFGPGTRLTVT.

The rearrangement uses TRBV7-2 and TRBJ2-7; 9 nucleotides agree with TRBD1. Germline V gene lookup returns CDR1 SGHTA and CDR2 FQGNSA. The trim removed 3 bases at V and 7 bases at J, leaving 7 bases unmatched. CDR3 size: 14 residues. The CDR3 nucleotides are TGTGCCAGCAGCTTCCCAGGACAGGGGAAGGAGCAGTACTTC. This encodes CASSFPGQGKEQYF. Filled out from reference TRBV7-2 and TRBJ2-7, the complete variable domain reads GAGVSQSPSNKVTEKGKDVELRCDPISGHTALYWYRQSLGQGLEFLIYFQGNSAPDKSGLPSDRFSAERTGGSVSTLTIQRTQQEDSAVYLCASSFPGQGKEQYFGPGTRLTVT.

The CDR3 bases are TGTGCCAGCATTAGGGACAGGGATTCCAATGAGCAGTTCTTC. It is translated as CASIRDRDSNEQFF. This chain uses TRBV27 with TRBJ2-1, with 9 bases identical to TRBD1. CDR3 length equals 14 residues. Germline V gives CDR1 MNHEY, CDR2 SMNVEV (reference sequence). V gave up 7 bases and J gave up 6 bases; unmatched junction bases: 7.

The chain has TRBV5-4 and TRBJ2-1, with 8 bases lining up with TRBD1. The germline V gene has CDR1 SGHNT and CDR2 YYREEE (reference sequence). The V and J ends lost 1 base and 5 bases, in that order; junction bases with no gene match: 8. The CDR3 runs 16 residues. The CDR3 loop reads CASSLSAGQGDNEQFF. CDR3 bases: TGTGCCAGCAGCTTGTCAGCCGGACAGGGCGACAATGAGCAGTTCTTC.

The sample holds one count of this clone. The rearrangement links TRBV7-9 to TRBJ2-7; TRBD1 might be the D (5 bases). CDR3 length equals 14 residues. V shed 5 bases and J shed 4 bases, with 15 bases lying between them. Germline V gene sequence: CDR1 SEHNR, CDR2 FQNEAQ (reference sequence). The CDR3 DNA sequence: TGTGCCAGCAGCAACCCTCCTGACAGTTACGAGCAGTACTTC. Its protein product is CASSNPPDSYEQYF.